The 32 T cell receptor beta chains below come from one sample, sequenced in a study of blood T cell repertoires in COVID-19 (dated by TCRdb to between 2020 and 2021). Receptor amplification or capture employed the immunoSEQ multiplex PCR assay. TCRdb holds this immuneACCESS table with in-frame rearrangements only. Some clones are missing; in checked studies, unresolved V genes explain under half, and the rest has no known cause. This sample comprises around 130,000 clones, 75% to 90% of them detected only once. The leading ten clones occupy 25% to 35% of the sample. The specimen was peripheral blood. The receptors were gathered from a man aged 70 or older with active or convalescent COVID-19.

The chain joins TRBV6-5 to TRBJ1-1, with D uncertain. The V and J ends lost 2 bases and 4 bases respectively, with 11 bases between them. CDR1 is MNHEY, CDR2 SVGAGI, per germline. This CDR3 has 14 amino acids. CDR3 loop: CASSYAARGTEAFF. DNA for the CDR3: TGTGCCAGCAGTTACGCGGCCCGGGGCACTGAAGCTTTCTTT.

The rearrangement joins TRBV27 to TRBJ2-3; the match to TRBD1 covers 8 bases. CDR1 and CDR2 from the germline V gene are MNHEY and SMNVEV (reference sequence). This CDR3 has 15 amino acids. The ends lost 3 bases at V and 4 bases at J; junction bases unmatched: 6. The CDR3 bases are TGTGCCAGCAGTTTGGGACAGGTAGTCCCAGATACGCAGTATTTT. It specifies CASSLGQVVPDTQYF.

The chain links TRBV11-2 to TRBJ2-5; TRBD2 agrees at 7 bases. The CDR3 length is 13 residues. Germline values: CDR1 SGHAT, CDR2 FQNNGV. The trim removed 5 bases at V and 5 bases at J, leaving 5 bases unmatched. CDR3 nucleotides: TGTGCCAGCAGCCGGGGGGTTTGGGAGACCCAGTACTTC. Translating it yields CASSRGVWETQYF.

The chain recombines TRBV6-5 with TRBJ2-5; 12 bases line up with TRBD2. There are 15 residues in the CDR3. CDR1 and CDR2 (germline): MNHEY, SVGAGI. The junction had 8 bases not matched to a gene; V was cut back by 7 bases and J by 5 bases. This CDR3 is CASKPGLAGSETQYF. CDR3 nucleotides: TGTGCCAGCAAACCCGGACTAGCGGGGTCGGAGACCCAGTACTTC.

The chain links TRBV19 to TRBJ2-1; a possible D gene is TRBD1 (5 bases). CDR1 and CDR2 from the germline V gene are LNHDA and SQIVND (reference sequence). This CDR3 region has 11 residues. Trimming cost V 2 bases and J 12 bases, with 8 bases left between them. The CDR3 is CASSINQGQFF. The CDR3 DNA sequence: TGTGCCAGTAGTATAAATCAGGGGCAGTTCTTC. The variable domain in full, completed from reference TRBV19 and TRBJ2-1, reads DGGITQSPKYLFRKEGQNVTLSCEQNLNHDAMYWYRQDPGQGLRLIYYSQIVNDFQKGDIAEGYSVSREKKESFPLTVTSAQKNPTAFYLCASSINQGQFFGPGTRLTVL.

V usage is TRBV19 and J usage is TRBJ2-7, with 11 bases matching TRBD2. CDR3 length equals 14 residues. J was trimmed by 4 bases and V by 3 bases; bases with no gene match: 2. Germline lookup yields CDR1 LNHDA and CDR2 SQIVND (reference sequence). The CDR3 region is CASSITSGSYEQYF. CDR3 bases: TGTGCCAGTAGTATCACTAGCGGGAGTTACGAGCAGTACTTC.

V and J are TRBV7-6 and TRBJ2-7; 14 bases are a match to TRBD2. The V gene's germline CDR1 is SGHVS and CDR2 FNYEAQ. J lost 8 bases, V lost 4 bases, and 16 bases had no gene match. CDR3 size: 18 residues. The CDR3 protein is CASSSRPGLAGAPWQQYF. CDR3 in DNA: TGTGCCAGCAGCTCAAGACCGGGACTAGCGGGAGCCCCCTGGCAGCAGTACTTC.

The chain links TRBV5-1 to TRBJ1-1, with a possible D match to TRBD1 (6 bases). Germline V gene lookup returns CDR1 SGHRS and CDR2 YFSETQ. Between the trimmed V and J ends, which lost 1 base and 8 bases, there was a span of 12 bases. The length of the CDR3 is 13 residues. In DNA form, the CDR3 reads TGCGCCAGCAGCTTGCAACAGGGTCGAGAAGCTTTCTTT. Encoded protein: CASSLQQGREAFF. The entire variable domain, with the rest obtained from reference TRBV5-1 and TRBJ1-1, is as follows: KAGVTQTPRYLIKTRGQQVTLSCSPISGHRSVSWYQQTPGQGLQFLFEYFSETQRNKGNFPGRFSGRQFSNSRSEMNVSTLELGDSALYLCASSLQQGREAFFGQGTRLTVV.

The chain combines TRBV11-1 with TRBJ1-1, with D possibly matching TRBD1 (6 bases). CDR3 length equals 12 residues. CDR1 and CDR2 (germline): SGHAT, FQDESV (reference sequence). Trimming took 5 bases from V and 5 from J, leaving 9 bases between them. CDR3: CASSRGGTEAFF. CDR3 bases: TGTGCCAGCAGCCGAGGGGGTACTGAAGCTTTCTTT. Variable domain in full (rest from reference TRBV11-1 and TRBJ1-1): EAEVAQSPRYKITEKSQAVAFWCDPISGHATLYWYRQILGQGPELLVQFQDESVVDDSQLPKDRFSAERLKGVDSTLKIQPAELGDSAMYLCASSRGGTEAFFGQGTRLTVV.

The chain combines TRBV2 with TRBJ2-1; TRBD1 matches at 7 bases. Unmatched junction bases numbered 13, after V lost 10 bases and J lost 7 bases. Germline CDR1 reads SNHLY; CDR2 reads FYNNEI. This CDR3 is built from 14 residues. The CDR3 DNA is TGTGCCACCCTCCGGGACAGCGGTAAGAATGAGCAGTTCTTC. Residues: CATLRDSGKNEQFF.

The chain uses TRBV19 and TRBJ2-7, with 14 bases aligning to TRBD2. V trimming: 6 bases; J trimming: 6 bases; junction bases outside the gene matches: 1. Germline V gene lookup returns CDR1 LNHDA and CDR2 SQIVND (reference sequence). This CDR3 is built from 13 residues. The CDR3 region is CASSGLAGGEQYF. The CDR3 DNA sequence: TGTGCCAGTAGCGGACTAGCGGGAGGCGAGCAGTACTTC.

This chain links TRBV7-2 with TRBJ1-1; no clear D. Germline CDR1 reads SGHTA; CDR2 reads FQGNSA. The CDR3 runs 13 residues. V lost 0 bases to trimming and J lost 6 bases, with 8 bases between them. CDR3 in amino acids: CASSLAPGAEAFF. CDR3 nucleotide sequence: TGTGCCAGCAGCTTAGCCCCAGGCGCTGAAGCTTTCTTT.

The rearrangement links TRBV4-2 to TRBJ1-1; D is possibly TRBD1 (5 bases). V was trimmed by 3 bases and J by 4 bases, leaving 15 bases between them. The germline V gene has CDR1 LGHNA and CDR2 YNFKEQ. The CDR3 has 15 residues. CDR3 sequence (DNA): TGTGCCAGCAGCCATGAGGAAGGGGCGTTCACTGAAGCTTTCTTT. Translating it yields CASSHEEGAFTEAFF.

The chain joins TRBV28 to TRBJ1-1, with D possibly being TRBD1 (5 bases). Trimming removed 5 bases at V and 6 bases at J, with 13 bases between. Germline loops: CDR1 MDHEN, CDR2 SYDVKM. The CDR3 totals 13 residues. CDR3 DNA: TGTGCCAGCAGTCCTGGGACTTGGGCTGAAGCTTTCTTT. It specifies CASSPGTWAEAFF.

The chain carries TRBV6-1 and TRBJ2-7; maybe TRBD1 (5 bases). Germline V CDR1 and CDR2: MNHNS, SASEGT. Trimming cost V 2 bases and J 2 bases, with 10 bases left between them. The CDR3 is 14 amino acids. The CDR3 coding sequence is TGTGCCAGCAGTGAACCAGGGCTGCCCTACGAGCAGTACTTC. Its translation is CASSEPGLPYEQYF.

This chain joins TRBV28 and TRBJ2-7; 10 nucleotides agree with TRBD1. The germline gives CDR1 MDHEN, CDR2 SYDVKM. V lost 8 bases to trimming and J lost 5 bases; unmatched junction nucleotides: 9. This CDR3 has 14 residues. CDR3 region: CASWARQGANEQYF. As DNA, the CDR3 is TGTGCCAGCTGGGCCAGACAGGGGGCAAACGAGCAGTACTTC.

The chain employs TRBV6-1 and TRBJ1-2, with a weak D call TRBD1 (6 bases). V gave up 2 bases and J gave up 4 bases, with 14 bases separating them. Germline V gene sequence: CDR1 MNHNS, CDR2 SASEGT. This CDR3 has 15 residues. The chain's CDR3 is CASSEKAGATYGYTF. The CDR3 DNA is TGTGCCAGCAGTGAAAAGGCAGGGGCTACCTATGGCTACACCTTC.

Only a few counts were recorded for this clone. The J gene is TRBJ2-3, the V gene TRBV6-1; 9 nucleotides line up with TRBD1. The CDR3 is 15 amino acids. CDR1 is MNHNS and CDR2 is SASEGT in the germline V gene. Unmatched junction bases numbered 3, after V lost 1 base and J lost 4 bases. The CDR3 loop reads CASSEGGQGSDTQYF. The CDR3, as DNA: TGTGCCAGCAGTGAAGGGGGACAGGGATCAGATACGCAGTATTTT.

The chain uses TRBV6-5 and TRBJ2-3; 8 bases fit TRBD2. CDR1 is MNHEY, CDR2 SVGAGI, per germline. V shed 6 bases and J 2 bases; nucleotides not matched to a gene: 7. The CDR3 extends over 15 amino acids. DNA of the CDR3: TGTGCCAGCAGAAATAGCGGGACCGACACAGATACGCAGTATTTT. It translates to CASRNSGTDTDTQYF.

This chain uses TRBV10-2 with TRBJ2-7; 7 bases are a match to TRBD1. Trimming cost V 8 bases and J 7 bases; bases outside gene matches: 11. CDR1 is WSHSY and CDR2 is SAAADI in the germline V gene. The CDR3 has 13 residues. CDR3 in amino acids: CASWEGGFGEQYF. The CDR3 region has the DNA TGCGCCAGCTGGGAAGGGGGCTTCGGGGAGCAGTACTTC.

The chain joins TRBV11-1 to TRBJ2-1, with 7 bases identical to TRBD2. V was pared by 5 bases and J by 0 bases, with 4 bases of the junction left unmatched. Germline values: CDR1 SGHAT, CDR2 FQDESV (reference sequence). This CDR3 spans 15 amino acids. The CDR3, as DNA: TGTGCCAGCAGCGCGCGGACTAGCTCCTACAATGAGCAGTTCTTC. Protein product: CASSARTSSYNEQFF. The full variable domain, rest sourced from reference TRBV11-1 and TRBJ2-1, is EAEVAQSPRYKITEKSQAVAFWCDPISGHATLYWYRQILGQGPELLVQFQDESVVDDSQLPKDRFSAERLKGVDSTLKIQPAELGDSAMYLCASSARTSSYNEQFFGPGTRLTVL.

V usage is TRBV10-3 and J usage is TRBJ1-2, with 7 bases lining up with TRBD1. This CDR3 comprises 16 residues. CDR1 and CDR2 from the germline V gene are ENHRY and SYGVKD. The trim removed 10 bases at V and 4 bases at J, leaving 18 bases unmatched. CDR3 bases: TGTGCCACCCCCCTAGGACAGGATTCTGGACTCTATGGCTACACCTTC. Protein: CATPLGQDSGLYGYTF.

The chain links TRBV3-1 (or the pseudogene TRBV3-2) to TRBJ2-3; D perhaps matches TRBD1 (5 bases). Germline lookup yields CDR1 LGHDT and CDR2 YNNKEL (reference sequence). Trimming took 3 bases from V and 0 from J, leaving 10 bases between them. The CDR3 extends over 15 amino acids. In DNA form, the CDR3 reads TGTGCCAGCAGCCAGGGGCGGTCTAGCACAGATACGCAGTATTTT. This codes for CASSQGRSSTDTQYF.

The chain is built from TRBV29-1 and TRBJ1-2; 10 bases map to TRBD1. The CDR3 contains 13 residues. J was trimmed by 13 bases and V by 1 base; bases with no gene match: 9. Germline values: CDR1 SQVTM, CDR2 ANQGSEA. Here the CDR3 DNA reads TGCAGCGTTGAAGTGGGCCGACAGGGGGCGGGCACCTTC. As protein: CSVEVGRQGAGTF. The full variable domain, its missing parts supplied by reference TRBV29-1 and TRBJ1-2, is SAVISQKPSRDICQRGTSLTIQCQVDSQVTMMFWYRQQPGQSLTLIATANQGSEATYESGFVIDKFPISRPNLTFSTLTVSNMSPEDSSIYLCSVEVGRQGAGTFGSGTRLTVV.

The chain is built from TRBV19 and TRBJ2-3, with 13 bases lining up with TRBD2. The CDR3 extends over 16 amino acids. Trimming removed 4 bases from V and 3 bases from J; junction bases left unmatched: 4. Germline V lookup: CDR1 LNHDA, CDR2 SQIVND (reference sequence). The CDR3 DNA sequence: TGTGCCAGTAGTAGACGACTAGCGGGAGGAACAGATACGCAGTATTTT. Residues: CASSRRLAGGTDTQYF.

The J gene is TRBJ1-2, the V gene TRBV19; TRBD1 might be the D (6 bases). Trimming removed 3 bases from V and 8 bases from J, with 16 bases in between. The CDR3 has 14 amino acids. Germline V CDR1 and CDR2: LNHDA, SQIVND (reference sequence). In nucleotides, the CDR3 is TGTGCCAGTAGTATCAGTACAGGGAGAGTCGGCTACACCTTC. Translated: CASSISTGRVGYTF.

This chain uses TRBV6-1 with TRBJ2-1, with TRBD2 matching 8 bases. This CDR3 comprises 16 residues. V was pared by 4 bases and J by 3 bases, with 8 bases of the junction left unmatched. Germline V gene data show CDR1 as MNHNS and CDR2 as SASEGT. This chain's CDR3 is CASSGPSGSVYNEQFF. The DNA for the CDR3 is TGTGCCAGCAGTGGACCCAGCGGGAGTGTCTACAATGAGCAGTTCTTC.

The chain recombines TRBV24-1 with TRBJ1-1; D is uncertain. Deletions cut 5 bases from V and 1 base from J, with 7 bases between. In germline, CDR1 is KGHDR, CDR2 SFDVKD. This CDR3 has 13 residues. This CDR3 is CATSGSGNTEAFF. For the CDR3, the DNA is TGTGCCACCAGTGGGTCAGGGAACACTGAAGCTTTCTTT.

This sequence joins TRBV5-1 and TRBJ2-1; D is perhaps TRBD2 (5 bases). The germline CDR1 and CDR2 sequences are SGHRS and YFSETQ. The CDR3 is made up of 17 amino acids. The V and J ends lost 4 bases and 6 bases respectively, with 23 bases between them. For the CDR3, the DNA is TGCGCCAGCAGCCTAGGACTGATACCCGACGCGACCAATGAGCAGTTCTTC. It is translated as CASSLGLIPDATNEQFF.

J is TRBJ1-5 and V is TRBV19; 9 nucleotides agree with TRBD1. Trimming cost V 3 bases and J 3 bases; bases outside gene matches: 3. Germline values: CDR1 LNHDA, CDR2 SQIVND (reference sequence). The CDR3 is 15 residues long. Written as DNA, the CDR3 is TGTGCCAGTAGTATCGGGACAGGGTACAATCAGCCCCAGCATTTT. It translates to CASSIGTGYNQPQHF.

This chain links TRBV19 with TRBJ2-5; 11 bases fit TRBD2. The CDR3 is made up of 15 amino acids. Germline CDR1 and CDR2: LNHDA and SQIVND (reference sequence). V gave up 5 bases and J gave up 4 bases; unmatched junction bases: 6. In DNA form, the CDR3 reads TGTGCCAGTAGTTATAGCGGGAGGGGAGGAGAGACCCAGTACTTC. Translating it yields CASSYSGRGGETQYF.

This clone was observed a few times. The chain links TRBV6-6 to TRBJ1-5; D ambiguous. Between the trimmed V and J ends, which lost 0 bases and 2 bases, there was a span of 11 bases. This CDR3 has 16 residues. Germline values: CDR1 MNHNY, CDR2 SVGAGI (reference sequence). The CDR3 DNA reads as TGTGCCAGCAGTTACTCGTCCCCCTATGGCAATCAGCCCCAGCATTTT. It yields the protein CASSYSSPYGNQPQHF.